Sequencing of this TCR beta chain was carried out in a study of metastatic and nonmetastatic thyroid tumors. This CDR3 spans 15 amino acids. Germline assignment: CDR1 MRHNA and CDR2 SNTAGT. The junction had 6 bases not matched to a gene; V was cut back by 8 bases and J by 6 bases. All patients reached thyroid surgery having received no treatment beforehand. TCRdb reprocessed the PCR reads using MiXCR. The table has tens of thousands of clones, over 9.5% seen once. General study results and limits: Reports indicated that malignant thyroid tumors showed significantly higher TCR beta diversity than benign nodules did, in blood and tumor.

This clone was seen ten or more times. Its target is not known. Sequencing was carried out using blood. This clonotype originated in a female donor with papillary thyroid cancer or a benign thyroid nodule (not recorded which). Some clones in this sample may be carry-over from other donors' samples. The chain carries TRBV6-4 and TRBJ2-3, with 15 positions matching TRBD2. The CDR3: CASGLAGGTPDTQYF. The CDR3 nucleotides read TGTGCCAGCGGACTAGCGGGAGGGACACCGGATACGCAGTATTTT.